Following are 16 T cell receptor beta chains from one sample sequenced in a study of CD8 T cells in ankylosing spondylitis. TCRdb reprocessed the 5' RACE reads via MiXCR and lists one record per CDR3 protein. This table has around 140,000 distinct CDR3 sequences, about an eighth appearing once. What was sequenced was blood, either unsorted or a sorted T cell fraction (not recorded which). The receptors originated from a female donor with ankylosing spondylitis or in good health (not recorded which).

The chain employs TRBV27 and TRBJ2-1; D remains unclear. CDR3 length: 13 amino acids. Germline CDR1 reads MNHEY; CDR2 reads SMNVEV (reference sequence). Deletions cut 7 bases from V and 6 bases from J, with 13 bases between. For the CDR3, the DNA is TGTGCCAGCACCACCACTACGAGCAATGAGCAGTTCTTC. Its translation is CASTTTTSNEQFF.

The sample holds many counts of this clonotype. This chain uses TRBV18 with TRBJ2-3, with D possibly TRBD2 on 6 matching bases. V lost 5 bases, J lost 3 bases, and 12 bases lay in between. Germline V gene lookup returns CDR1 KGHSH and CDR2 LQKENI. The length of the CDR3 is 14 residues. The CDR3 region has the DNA TGTGCCAGCTCAACGAGGGACTTTACAGATACGCAGTATTTT. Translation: CASSTRDFTDTQYF.

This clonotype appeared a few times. CDR3 sequence reads: CASSLEEDRGSQPQHF. CDR3 nucleotide sequence: TGTGCCAGCAGCTTAGAGGAGGACAGGGGGAGTCAGCCCCAGCATTTT. The chain couples TRBV7-9 to TRBJ1-5; 10 bases line up with TRBD1. CDR3 length equals 16 residues. Germline lookup yields CDR1 SEHNR and CDR2 FQNEAQ (reference sequence). V shed 1 base and J 6 bases; nucleotides not matched to a gene: 6.

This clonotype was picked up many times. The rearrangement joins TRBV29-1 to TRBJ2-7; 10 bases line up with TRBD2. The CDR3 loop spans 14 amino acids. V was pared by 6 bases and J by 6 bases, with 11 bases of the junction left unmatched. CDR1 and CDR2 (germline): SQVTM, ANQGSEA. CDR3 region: CSVRRSGRALEQYF. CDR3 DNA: TGCAGCGTACGCAGGAGCGGGAGGGCGCTCGAGCAGTACTTC.

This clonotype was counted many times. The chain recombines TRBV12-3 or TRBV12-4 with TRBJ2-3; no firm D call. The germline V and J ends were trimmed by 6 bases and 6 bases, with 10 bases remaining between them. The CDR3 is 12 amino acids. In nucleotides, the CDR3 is TGTGCCAGCAGCCTTACCAGCGATACGCAGTATTTT. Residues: CASSLTSDTQYF.

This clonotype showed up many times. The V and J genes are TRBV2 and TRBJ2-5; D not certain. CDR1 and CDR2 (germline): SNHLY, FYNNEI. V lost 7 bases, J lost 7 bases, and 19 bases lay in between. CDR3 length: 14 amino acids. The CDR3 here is CASIKGTRWGTQYF. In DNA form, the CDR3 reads TGTGCCAGCATCAAGGGCACACGGTGGGGGACCCAGTACTTC.

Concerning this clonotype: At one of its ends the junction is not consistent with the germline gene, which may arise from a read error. As DNA, the CDR3 is TGTGTCACCAGTGAAACGAACAGCGGGGGAACAGATACGCAGTATTTT. Protein sequence: CVTSETNSGGTDTQYF. This chain links TRBV24-1 with TRBJ2-3, with TRBD2 matching over 8 bases. The CDR3 is made up of 16 amino acids. The germline V gene has CDR1 KGHDR and CDR2 SFDVKD.

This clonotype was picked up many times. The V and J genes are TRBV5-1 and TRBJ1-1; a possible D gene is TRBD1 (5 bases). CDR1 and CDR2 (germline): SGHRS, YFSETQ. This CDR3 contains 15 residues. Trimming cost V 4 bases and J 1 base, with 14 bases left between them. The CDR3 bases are TGCGCCAGCAGCGAGTTAGCAGGGACGAACACTGAAGCTTTCTTT. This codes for CASSELAGTNTEAFF.

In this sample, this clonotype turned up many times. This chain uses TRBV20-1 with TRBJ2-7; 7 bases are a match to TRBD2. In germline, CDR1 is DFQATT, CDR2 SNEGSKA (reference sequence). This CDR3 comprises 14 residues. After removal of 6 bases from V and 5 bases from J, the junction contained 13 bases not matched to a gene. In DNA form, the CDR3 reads TGCAGTGCCAAGCGGGACTACCTAACCCACGAGCAGTACTTC. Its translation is CSAKRDYLTHEQYF.

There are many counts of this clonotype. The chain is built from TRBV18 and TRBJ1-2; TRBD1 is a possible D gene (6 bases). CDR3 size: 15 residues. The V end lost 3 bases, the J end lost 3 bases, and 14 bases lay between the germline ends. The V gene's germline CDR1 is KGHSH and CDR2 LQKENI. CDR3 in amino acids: CASSPTQGSDYGYTF. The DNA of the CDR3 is TGTGCCAGCTCACCCACACAGGGTTCCGACTATGGCTACACCTTC.

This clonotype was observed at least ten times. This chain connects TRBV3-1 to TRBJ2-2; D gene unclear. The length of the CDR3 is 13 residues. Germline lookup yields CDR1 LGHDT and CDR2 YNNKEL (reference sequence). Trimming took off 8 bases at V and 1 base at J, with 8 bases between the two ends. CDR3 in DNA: TGTGCCAGCCAGATTGGGAACACCGGGGAGCTGTTTTTT. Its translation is CASQIGNTGELFF.

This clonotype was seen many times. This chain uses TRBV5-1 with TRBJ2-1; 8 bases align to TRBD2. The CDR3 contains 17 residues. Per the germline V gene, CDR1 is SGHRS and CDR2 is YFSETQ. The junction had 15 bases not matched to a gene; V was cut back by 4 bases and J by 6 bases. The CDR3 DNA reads TGCGCCAGCAGCCCCTCGGTGGGTAGCGGGACTCTCAATGAGCAGTTCTTC. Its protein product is CASSPSVGSGTLNEQFF.

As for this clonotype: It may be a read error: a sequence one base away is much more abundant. The CDR3 DNA follows: TGTGCCAGCAGCCAAGATCCGGGACAGTCCGCCTACGAGCAGTACTTC. Protein sequence: CASSQDPGQSAYEQYF. The chain links TRBV3-1 to TRBJ2-7; 7 bases align to TRBD1. In germline, CDR1 is LGHDT, CDR2 YNNKEL (reference sequence). The CDR3 runs to 16 residues. With V trimmed by 0 bases and J by 2 bases, 7 bases remained unmatched.

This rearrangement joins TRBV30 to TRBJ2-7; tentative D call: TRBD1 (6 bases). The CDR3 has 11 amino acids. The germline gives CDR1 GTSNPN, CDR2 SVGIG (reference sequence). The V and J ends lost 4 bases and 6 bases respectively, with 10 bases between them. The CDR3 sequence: CAWTTGREQYF. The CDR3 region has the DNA TGTGCCTGGACAACAGGGCGCGAGCAGTACTTC.

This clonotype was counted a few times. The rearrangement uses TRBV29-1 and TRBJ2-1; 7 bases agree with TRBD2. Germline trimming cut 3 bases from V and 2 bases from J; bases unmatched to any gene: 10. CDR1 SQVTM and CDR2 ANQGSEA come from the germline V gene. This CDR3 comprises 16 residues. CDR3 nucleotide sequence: TGCAGCGTTGACAGTCCCTGGGGGGGGGCCTACAATGAGCAGTTCTTC. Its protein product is CSVDSPWGGAYNEQFF.

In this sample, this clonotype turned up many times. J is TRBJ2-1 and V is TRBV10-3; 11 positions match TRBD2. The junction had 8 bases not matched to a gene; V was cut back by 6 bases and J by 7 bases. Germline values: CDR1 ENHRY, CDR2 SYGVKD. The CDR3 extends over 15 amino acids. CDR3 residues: CAIRLSGGAGNEQFF. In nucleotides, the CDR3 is TGTGCCATCAGACTTAGCGGGGGGGCGGGGAATGAGCAGTTCTTC.